This TCR beta chain was retrieved from a study of cytomegalovirus exposure and HLA in healthy donors. Trimming left V 1 base short and J 8 bases short, with 12 bases between. This CDR3 comprises 14 residues. Germline assignment: CDR1 SGHNT and CDR2 YENEEA. Whereas donors were nominally healthy upon sampling, unrecorded immune exposures were probable. PCR was performed using 60 Vbeta and 13 Jbeta primers. The repertoire was sequenced with immunoSEQ multiplex PCR; TCRdb's copy has only in-frame clones and lacks some. The sample shows about 180,000 clones, about 80% of them seen only once. The sample comprised PBMCs. The chain has TRBV11-3 and TRBJ2-1, with D hard to call. This receptor was identified in a man aged 40-55 years in good health and CMV-seronegative. The CDR3 region has the DNA TGTGCCAGCAGCTTAGGGCCGGGTTTCGATGAGCAGTTCTTC. Amino acid sequence: CASSLGPGFDEQFF.